This T cell receptor (beta chain) originates from a study of immune evolution from preneoplasia to lung adenocarcinoma. Study-wide background: HLA loss of heterozygosity: roughly 6.4% AIS, about 15% MIA, around 35% ADC, none AAH. General study points: Clonality was highest in normal lung, lower in later-stage lesions apparently. Top clone frequencies peaked in normal lung, apparently declining through invasive adenocarcinoma.

Repertoires were generated with immunoSEQ multiplex PCR, while TCRdb's copy carries only in-frame clones and drops some. The data show thousands of clones, roughly 80% seen once. Patient tissue came from resections in Japan or China, 2014–2017. As concerns this clone: What it binds is unknown.

The source of this sequence is a person between 50 and 69 years old with lung adenocarcinoma. The sample comprised FFPE minimally invasive lung adenocarcinoma tissue.

This chain's CDR3 is CASSLAISPGKLFF. CDR3 DNA sequence: TGTGCCAGCAGCTTAGCAATTAGCCCGGGGAAACTGTTTTTT. The rearrangement links TRBV7-2 to TRBJ1-4; D remains unclear. CDR1 and CDR2 from the germline V gene are SGHTA and FQGNSA. Deletions cut 0 bases from V and 11 bases from J, with 13 bases between. The CDR3 spans 14 residues.